This TCR beta chain derives from a study of identical twins' blood T cells. Study findings and constraints: Twin similarity might stem from environmental factors, not only genetics. Abundant TCRbeta CDR3s overlapped more between twins than with unrelated donors.

TCR cDNA libraries came from RNA via a modified published protocol. Each CDR3 protein gets one entry after TCRdb re-called the 5' RACE reads with MiXCR. The sample holds around 380,000 distinct CDR3 sequences, around 30% seen once. In regard to this clonotype: The antigen is undetermined.

CDR1 is LNHDA and CDR2 is SQIVND in the germline V gene (reference sequence). CDR3 length: 11 amino acids. V lost 6 bases to trimming and J lost 9 bases, with 11 bases between them. This chain joins TRBV19 and TRBJ1-1, with D unclear. Sequenced material: PBMCs. The source is a woman aged 18-50 years in good health. The CDR3 DNA reads TGTGCCAGTAGCATACCGCAGAAAGCTTTCTTT. Translated, it gives CASSIPQKAFF.